A single sample gave rise to the 3 T cell receptor beta chains below, sequenced in a study of T-cell reconstitution after alpha-beta-depleted transplantation in children. The TCRbeta library was prepared with unique molecular identifiers. TCRdb reanalysed the PCR reads using MiXCR and keeps one entry per CDR3 protein. The sample includes about 200,000 distinct CDR3 sequences, over 15% of them seen just once. The sample was PBMCs, mostly from graft donor cells, taken 360 days after TCRalphabeta/CD19-depleted stem cell transplant. Receptors originate from a male patient between 2 and 10 years old who had a stem cell transplant for acute lymphoblastic leukemia, so the T cells may come from the graft donor.

This chain uses TRBV10-3 with TRBJ1-4; D unresolved. The germline V gene encodes CDR1 ENHRY and CDR2 SYGVKD. The CDR3 contains 14 residues. The V and J ends lost 3 bases and 0 bases respectively, with 5 bases between them. The CDR3 spells CAISDSATNEKLFF. The CDR3 nucleotides are TGTGCCATCAGTGATTCCGCAACTAATGAAAAACTGTTTTTT.

This rearrangement joins TRBV7-9 to TRBJ1-1; 8 nucleotides align to TRBD1. The V gene end was trimmed by 4 bases and the J gene end by 4 bases; junction bases not matched to a gene: 8. Per the germline V gene, CDR1 is SEHNR and CDR2 is FQNEAQ (reference sequence). The CDR3 runs to 15 residues. CDR3 region: CASSSDRGASTEAFF. In DNA, the CDR3 is TGTGCCAGCAGCTCCGACAGGGGCGCGAGCACTGAAGCTTTCTTT.

This clonotype was recorded a few times. The J gene is TRBJ2-1, the V gene TRBV27; 8 bases fit TRBD2. Germline V gene lookup returns CDR1 MNHEY and CDR2 SMNVEV (reference sequence). J gave up 3 bases and V 5 bases, and 6 bases lay outside the gene matches. The CDR3 spans 15 residues. CDR3 protein: CASSDSGGLYNEQFF. CDR3 bases: TGTGCCAGCAGTGACAGCGGGGGACTCTACAATGAGCAGTTCTTC.